The 19 T cell receptor beta chains presented below share a single source sample, sequenced in a study of cytomegalovirus exposure and HLA in healthy donors. PCR involved 60 Vbeta and 13 Jbeta primers. Data came from immunoSEQ multiplex PCR; TCRdb stores just in-frame clones and leaves some out. There are 120,000 to 150,000 clones in the sample; around three quarters occur only once, and 2% to 2.5% lies in the top ten. Sequencing was carried out using PBMCs. The receptors were sampled from a man between 35 and 55 years old in good health and CMV-seronegative.

This chain connects TRBV2 to TRBJ2-4; TRBD2 aligns across 11 bases. CDR1 and CDR2 (germline): SNHLY, FYNNEI. This CDR3 spans 16 amino acids. Trimming at V came to 3 bases and at J to 8 bases, leaving 9 bases not matched to a gene. This chain's CDR3 is CASSERSGRAGYIQYF. For the CDR3, the DNA is TGTGCCAGCAGTGAGCGTAGCGGGAGGGCCGGTTACATTCAGTACTTC.

Only one count was recorded for this clone. The chain is built from TRBV2 and TRBJ2-5; D is perhaps TRBD2 (6 bases). The V end lost 8 bases, the J end lost 1 base, and 11 bases lay between the germline ends. The CDR3 covers 13 residues. Germline CDR1 SNHLY, CDR2 FYNNEI. CDR3 coding DNA: TGTGCCAGCGCCCGGGACTCCCAAGAGACCCAGTACTTC. It is translated as CASARDSQETQYF.

The chain employs TRBV15 and TRBJ2-5; possibly TRBD2 for D (5 bases). Germline CDR1 and CDR2: LNHNV and YYDKDF (reference sequence). The length of the CDR3 is 16 residues. V shed 0 bases and J shed 5 bases, with 16 bases lying between them. For the CDR3, the DNA is TGTGCCACCAGCAGAGATCATCGCGGAGGAAGGGAGACCCAGTACTTC. It encodes CATSRDHRGGRETQYF.

The chain employs TRBV6-1 and TRBJ1-1; tentatively, D is TRBD1 (6 bases). The CDR3 length is 13 residues. CDR1 and CDR2 from the germline V gene are MNHNS and SASEGT. Trimming left V 5 bases short and J 7 bases short, with 14 bases between. The CDR3: CASSIRGKSEAFF. CDR3 in DNA: TGTGCCAGCAGTATCAGGGGAAAGAGTGAAGCTTTCTTT.

The V call is TRBV9, the J call TRBJ2-5; TRBD2 agrees at 7 bases. CDR3 length: 15 amino acids. J lost 5 bases, V lost 4 bases, and 11 bases had no gene match. Germline CDR1 reads SGDLS; CDR2 reads YYNGEE. CDR3 DNA: TGTGCCAGCAGCCCCCGTGGGGGGGACGTGGAGACCCAGTACTTC. This gives the protein CASSPRGGDVETQYF.

The V call is TRBV18, the J call TRBJ1-1, with a possible D match to TRBD1 (6 bases). Trimming removed 4 bases at V and 11 bases at J, with 14 bases between. The V gene's germline CDR1 is KGHSH and CDR2 LQKENI. The CDR3 spans 12 residues. In DNA form, the CDR3 reads TGTGCCAGCTCACGACAGGAGATGGAGGCTTTCTTT. Its translation: CASSRQEMEAFF.

This clone was seen more than once but under ten times. The V and J genes are TRBV4-1 and TRBJ1-4; D is possibly TRBD1 (6 bases). V gave up 0 bases and J gave up 5 bases, with 10 bases separating them. Germline V lookup: CDR1 MGHRA, CDR2 YSYEKL. The CDR3 totals 15 residues. The CDR3 sequence is CASSQEGASNEKLFF. CDR3 sequence (DNA): TGCGCCAGCAGCCAAGAGGGGGCTTCAAATGAAAAACTGTTTTTT.

The genes are TRBV5-8 and TRBJ2-1; 8 bases line up with TRBD1. There are 15 residues in the CDR3. CDR1 is SGHTS and CDR2 is YDEGEE in the germline V gene. After removal of 4 bases from V and 2 bases from J, the junction contained 5 bases not matched to a gene. CDR3 nucleotide sequence: TGTGCCAGCAGCGCCGGGACAGGTCCCTACAATGAGCAGTTCTTC. Translation: CASSAGTGPYNEQFF.

This rearrangement joins TRBV4-3 to TRBJ2-2; maybe TRBD2 (5 bases). The V end lost 0 bases, the J end lost 6 bases, and 11 bases lay between the germline ends. The length of the CDR3 is 15 residues. Germline assignment: CDR1 LGHNA and CDR2 YSLEER. The CDR3 bases are TGCGCCAGCAGCCAAGATCCCAGCGGTTCCGGGGAGCTGTTTTTT. This sequence encodes CASSQDPSGSGELFF.

As concerns this clone: An end of the junction differs from the germline gene, which may be a read error. The J gene is TRBJ1-6, the V gene TRBV29-1, with 7 positions matching TRBD1. Per the germline V gene, CDR1 is SQVTM and CDR2 is ANQGSEA. The CDR3 is made up of 13 amino acids. CDR3 amino acids: CRTNRGYNSPLNF. The DNA of the CDR3 is TGCAGGACTAACAGGGGTTATAATTCACCCCTCAACTTT.

V is TRBV25-1 and J is TRBJ1-5; tentative D call: TRBD1 (6 bases). Germline CDR1 is MGHDK and CDR2 is SYGVNS. The CDR3 is 15 residues long. With 2 bases removed from V and 2 bases from J, the gap between germline ends came to 10 bases. The CDR3 here is CASSEGGLGNQPQHF. The CDR3 region has the DNA TGTGCCAGCAGTGAAGGGGGCTTGGGCAATCAGCCCCAGCATTTT.

V and J are TRBV2 and TRBJ1-1; D is undetermined. The germline CDR1 and CDR2 sequences are SNHLY and FYNNEI. The V and J ends lost 8 bases and 7 bases respectively, with 17 bases between them. This CDR3 has 13 residues. CDR3: CASFREAGVEAFF. CDR3 nucleotides: TGTGCCAGCTTCCGAGAGGCGGGTGTTGAAGCTTTCTTT. Full variable domain (missing parts from reference TRBV2 and TRBJ1-1): EPEVTQTPSHQVTQMGQEVILRCVPISNHLYFYWYRQILGQKVEFLVSFYNNEISEKSEIFDDQFSVERPDGSNFTLKIRSTKLEDSAMYFCASFREAGVEAFFGQGTRLTVV.

The chain links TRBV5-4 to TRBJ2-7; D perhaps matches TRBD1 (6 bases). V dropped 7 bases and J dropped 0 bases, with 17 bases sitting between them. Germline-derived CDR1 and CDR2 are SGHNT and YYREEE (reference sequence). There are 15 residues in the CDR3. The CDR3 loop is CASGSAGAVSYEQYF. CDR3 sequence (DNA): TGTGCCAGCGGGTCCGCAGGGGCGGTCTCCTACGAGCAGTACTTC.

The V gene is TRBV7-8, the J gene TRBJ2-2, with 11 bases aligning to TRBD2. Per the germline V gene, CDR1 is SGHVS and CDR2 is FQNEAQ. CDR3 length equals 15 residues. The J segment lost 6 bases and the V segment lost 5 bases, leaving 5 bases of the junction unmatched. The CDR3 loop is CASSRSGRAAGELFF. The CDR3 DNA sequence: TGTGCCAGCAGCCGTAGCGGGAGGGCCGCCGGGGAGCTGTTTTTT.

This clone was recorded a few times. This rearrangement joins TRBV9 to TRBJ1-1; D remains unclear. Trimming pared 0 bases from V and 1 base from J, leaving 10 bases between. There are 15 residues in the CDR3. Germline CDR1 is SGDLS and CDR2 is YYNGEE. The CDR3 sequence: CASSVVNSWNTEAFF. CDR3 nucleotide sequence: TGTGCCAGCAGCGTAGTCAACTCATGGAACACTGAAGCTTTCTTT.

This chain links TRBV29-1 with TRBJ1-1; 7 nucleotides align to TRBD1. The CDR3 has 12 amino acids. After removal of 2 bases from V and 6 bases from J, the junction contained 3 bases not matched to a gene. Germline V lookup: CDR1 SQVTM, CDR2 ANQGSEA. CDR3 loop: CSVEQGDSEAFF. For the CDR3, the DNA is TGCAGCGTTGAACAGGGGGACTCTGAAGCTTTCTTT.

The rearrangement links TRBV28 to TRBJ2-2, with D possibly TRBD1 on 5 matching bases. The CDR3 sequence is 13 residues long. Trimming took 6 bases from V and 7 from J, leaving 12 bases between them. Germline CDR1 and CDR2: MDHEN and SYDVKM. The chain's CDR3 is CASSLEQVGELFF. DNA of the CDR3: TGTGCCAGCAGCCTTGAACAGGTCGGGGAGCTGTTTTTT. Using reference TRBV28 and TRBJ2-2 for the parts outside the CDR3, the full variable domain is DVKVTQSSRYLVKRTGEKVFLECVQDMDHENMFWYRQDPGLGLRLIYFSYDVKMKEKGDIPEGYSVSREKKERFSLILESASTNQTSMYLCASSLEQVGELFFGEGSRLTVL.

The V call is TRBV30, the J call TRBJ2-2, with 7 bases lining up with TRBD2. The CDR3 is made up of 15 amino acids. Germline V gives CDR1 GTSNPN, CDR2 SVGIG (reference sequence). Losses at the gene ends were 3 bases for V and 7 bases for J; bases not matched to a gene: 11. CDR3 bases: TGTGCCTGGAGGGACGGACTAGTCTTTAGCGGGGAGCTGTTTTTT. Translation gives CAWRDGLVFSGELFF.

The chain has TRBV25-1 and TRBJ2-7, with 8 bases lining up with TRBD1. CDR3 size: 15 residues. CDR1 and CDR2 from the germline V gene are MGHDK and SYGVNS. The junction had 9 bases not matched to a gene; V was cut back by 3 bases and J by 5 bases. The CDR3 is CASSDYGDRFHEQYF. The CDR3, as DNA: TGTGCCAGCAGTGACTACGGGGACAGGTTCCACGAGCAGTACTTC.